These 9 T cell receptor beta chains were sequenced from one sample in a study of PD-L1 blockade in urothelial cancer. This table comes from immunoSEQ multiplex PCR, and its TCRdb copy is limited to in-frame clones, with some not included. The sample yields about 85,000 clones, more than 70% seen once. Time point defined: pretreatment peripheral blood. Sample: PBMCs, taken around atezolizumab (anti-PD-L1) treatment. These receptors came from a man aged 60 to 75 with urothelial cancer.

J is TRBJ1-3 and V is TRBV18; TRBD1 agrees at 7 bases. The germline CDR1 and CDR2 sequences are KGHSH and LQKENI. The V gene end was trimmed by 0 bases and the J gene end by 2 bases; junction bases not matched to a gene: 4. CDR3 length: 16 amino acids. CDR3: CASSPPAQGAGNTIYF. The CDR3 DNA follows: TGTGCCAGCTCACCACCTGCGCAGGGGGCTGGAAACACCATATATTTT.

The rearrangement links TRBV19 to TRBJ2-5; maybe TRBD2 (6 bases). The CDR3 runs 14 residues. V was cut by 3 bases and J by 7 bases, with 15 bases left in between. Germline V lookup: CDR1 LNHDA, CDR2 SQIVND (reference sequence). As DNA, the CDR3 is TGTGCCAGTAGTATGGAGGGACGGCGGGCGACCCAGTACTTC. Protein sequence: CASSMEGRRATQYF.

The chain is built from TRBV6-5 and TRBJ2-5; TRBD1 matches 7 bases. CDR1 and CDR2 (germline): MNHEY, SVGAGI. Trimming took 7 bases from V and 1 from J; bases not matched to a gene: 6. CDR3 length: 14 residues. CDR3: CASKVPGGQETQYF. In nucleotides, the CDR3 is TGTGCCAGCAAAGTGCCAGGGGGCCAAGAGACCCAGTACTTC.

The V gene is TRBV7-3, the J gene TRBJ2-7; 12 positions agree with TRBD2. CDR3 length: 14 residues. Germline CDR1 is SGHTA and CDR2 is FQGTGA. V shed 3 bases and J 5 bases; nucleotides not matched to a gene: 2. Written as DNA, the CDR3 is TGTGCCAGCAGCTTGACTAGCGGGAGCCACGAGCAGTACTTC. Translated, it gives CASSLTSGSHEQYF.

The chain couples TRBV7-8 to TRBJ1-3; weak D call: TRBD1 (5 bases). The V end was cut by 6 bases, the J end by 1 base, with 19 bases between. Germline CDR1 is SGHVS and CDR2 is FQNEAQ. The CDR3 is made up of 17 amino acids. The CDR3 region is CASRGLAFSSSGNTIYF. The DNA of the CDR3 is TGTGCCAGCAGGGGGCTAGCGTTTAGTAGTTCTGGAAACACCATATATTTT.

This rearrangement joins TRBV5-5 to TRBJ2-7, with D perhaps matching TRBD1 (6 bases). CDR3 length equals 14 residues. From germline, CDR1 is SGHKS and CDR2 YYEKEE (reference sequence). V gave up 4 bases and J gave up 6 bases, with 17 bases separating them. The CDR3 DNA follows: TGTGCCAGCAGCAAACAGGGTTCGGTTACCGAGCAGTACTTC. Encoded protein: CASSKQGSVTEQYF. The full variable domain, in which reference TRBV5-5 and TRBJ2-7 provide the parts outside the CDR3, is DAGVTQSPTHLIKTRGQQVTLRCSPISGHKSVSWYQQVLGQGPQFIFQYYEKEERGRGNFPDRFSARQFPNYSSELNVNALLLGDSALYLCASSKQGSVTEQYFGPGTRLTVT.

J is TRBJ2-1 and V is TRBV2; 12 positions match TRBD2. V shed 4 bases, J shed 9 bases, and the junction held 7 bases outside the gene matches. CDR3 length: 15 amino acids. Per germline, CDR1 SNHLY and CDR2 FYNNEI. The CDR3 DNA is TGTGCCAGCAGTGTCCGACTAGCGGGAGAGTCTGAGCAGTTCTTC. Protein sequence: CASSVRLAGESEQFF.

For the CDR3, the DNA is TGTGCCTGGATTAGGGGGTCAGCTGGAGATACGCAGTATTTT. Its translation: CAWIRGSAGDTQYF. V gene TRBV30 combines with J gene TRBJ2-3; D perhaps matches TRBD1 (6 bases). There are 14 residues in the CDR3. Germline lookup yields CDR1 GTSNPN and CDR2 SVGIG (reference sequence). V was pared by 4 bases and J by 5 bases, with 16 bases between.

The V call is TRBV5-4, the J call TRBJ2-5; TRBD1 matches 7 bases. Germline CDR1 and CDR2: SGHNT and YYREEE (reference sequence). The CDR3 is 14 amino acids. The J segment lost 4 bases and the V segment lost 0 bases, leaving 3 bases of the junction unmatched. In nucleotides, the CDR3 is TGTGCCAGCAGCTTGGGAACAGGGGTAGAGACCCAGTACTTC. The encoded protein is CASSLGTGVETQYF.